These 29 T cell receptor beta chains came from one sample sequenced in a study of shared clonotypes between healthy human individuals. Sequencing was performed with immunoSEQ multiplex PCR; in TCRdb, only in-frame clones are kept and a portion is missing. Here the sample spans almost 750,000 clones, approximately 77% being singletons. Sequences were obtained from memory CD4+ T cells sorted from blood. Subset indicated: CD45RA-negative fraction. Receptors originate from a woman aged 25 to 39 in good health.

The rearrangement joins TRBV27 to TRBJ2-3; the D is unclear. The CDR3 is made up of 13 amino acids. V lost 6 bases, J lost 9 bases, and 16 bases lay in between. Germline V gives CDR1 MNHEY, CDR2 SMNVEV (reference sequence). CDR3 nucleotides: TGTGCCAGCAGCGAATCATTTCAGAGGACGCAGTATTTT. Translation: CASSESFQRTQYF.

The chain couples TRBV6-4 to TRBJ1-5; D is uncertain. Trimming removed 0 bases at V and 5 bases at J, with 8 bases between. CDR1 is MRHNA, CDR2 SNTAGT, per germline. This CDR3 comprises 14 residues. CDR3 nucleotide sequence: TGTGCCAGCAGTGACTCGTCGTCCGATCAGCCCCAGCATTTT. It translates to CASSDSSSDQPQHF.

CDR3 sequence reads: CASSVSSGSQYNEQFF. The CDR3, as DNA: TGTGCCAGCAGCGTTTCTAGCGGGTCTCAATACAATGAGCAGTTCTTC. This sequence joins TRBV9 and TRBJ2-1; TRBD2 aligns across 8 bases. Trimming took 2 bases from V and 4 from J; bases not matched to a gene: 8. Per germline, CDR1 SGDLS and CDR2 YYNGEE. There are 16 residues in the CDR3.

V usage is TRBV30 and J usage is TRBJ2-5, with TRBD2 matching 10 bases. The last part of the DNA fits TRBJ2-7 better; the J call may be wrong. CDR3 length equals 14 residues. Germline CDR1 reads GTSNPN; CDR2 reads SVGIG (reference sequence). Here the CDR3 reads CAWSPLAGVYEQYF. The CDR3 DNA follows: TGTGCCTGGAGTCCCCTAGCGGGAGTTTACGAGCAGTACTTC.

To note about this clone: This likely reflects a read error, since a far larger clone is one base away. This same CDR3 is encoded by further DNA sequences in the sample. The chain links TRBV7-3 to TRBJ1-1, with a weak D call TRBD1 (6 bases). Germline CDR1 and CDR2: SGHTA and FQGTGA. The CDR3 runs 13 residues. The germline V and J ends were trimmed by 5 bases and 1 base, with 8 bases remaining between them. The CDR3 DNA reads TGTGCCAGCAGCCCGACAGGGAACACTGAAGCTTTCTTT. Residues: CASSPTGNTEAFF.

The chain employs TRBV28 and TRBJ1-5; TRBD1 matches at 7 bases. Losses at the gene ends were 6 bases for V and 4 bases for J; bases not matched to a gene: 6. CDR1 and CDR2 (germline): MDHEN, SYDVKM. The CDR3 runs 14 residues. CDR3 sequence reads: CASSSDRRNQPQHF. For the CDR3, the DNA is TGTGCCAGCAGCTCGGACAGGAGGAATCAGCCCCAGCATTTT.

The CDR3: CASSETGTGEYGYTF. The CDR3 bases are TGTGCCAGCAGTGAAACCGGGACAGGGGAATATGGCTACACCTTC. The chain couples TRBV6-1 to TRBJ1-2; TRBD1 aligns across 10 bases. Germline assignment: CDR1 MNHNS and CDR2 SASEGT. CDR3 size: 15 residues. With V trimmed by 2 bases and J by 5 bases, 5 bases remained unmatched.

The chain combines TRBV5-1 with TRBJ1-1, with TRBD1 identical over 10 bases. Per the germline V gene, CDR1 is SGHRS and CDR2 is YFSETQ. CDR3 length: 17 amino acids. V trimming: 4 bases; J trimming: 1 base; junction bases outside the gene matches: 10. In nucleotides, the CDR3 is TGCGCCAGCAGCCCCGTCCCGGGACAGGGGAGGAACACTGAAGCTTTCTTT. Translation gives CASSPVPGQGRNTEAFF.

A few counts support this clone. The V call is TRBV7-7, the J call TRBJ2-2; the D gene is possibly TRBD1 (6 bases). CDR1 is SSHAT, CDR2 FNYEAQ, per germline (reference sequence). CDR3 length: 14 residues. V lost 5 bases to trimming and J lost 1 base, with 8 bases between them. DNA of the CDR3: TGTGCCAGCAGCATAGGGGGGAACACCGGGGAGCTGTTTTTT. Encoded protein: CASSIGGNTGELFF.

J is TRBJ2-5 and V is TRBV5-1; 11 bases line up with TRBD2. The ends lost 4 bases at V and 3 bases at J; junction bases unmatched: 14. Germline V lookup: CDR1 SGHRS, CDR2 YFSETQ. The CDR3 contains 18 residues. This CDR3 is CASSPRPIAGGAEETQYF. As DNA, the CDR3 is TGCGCCAGCAGCCCCCGACCCATAGCGGGAGGGGCGGAAGAGACCCAGTACTTC.

The rearrangement joins TRBV18 to TRBJ1-2, with 9 bases that match TRBD1. CDR3 length: 15 amino acids. V lost 1 base and J lost 2; bases outside the gene matches: 2. Germline V gene data show CDR1 as KGHSH and CDR2 as LQKENI. As DNA, the CDR3 is TGTGCCAGCTCACCACTAGGGACAGGGAACTATGGCTACACCTTC. This encodes CASSPLGTGNYGYTF. Complete variable domain (other parts from reference TRBV18 and TRBJ1-2): NAGVMQNPRHLVRRRGQEARLRCSPMKGHSHVYWYRQLPEEGLKFMVYLQKENIIDESGMPKERFSAEFPKEGPSILRIQQVVRGDSAAYFCASSPLGTGNYGYTFGSGTRLTVV.

This clone was detected only a few times. The V call is TRBV28, the J call TRBJ2-6; D remains unclear. The CDR3 is made up of 13 amino acids. With 7 bases removed from V and 2 bases from J, the gap between germline ends came to 6 bases. CDR1 and CDR2 (germline): MDHEN, SYDVKM. This chain's CDR3 is CASTLAGANVLTF. The CDR3 nucleotides are TGTGCCAGCACCCTGGCTGGGGCCAACGTCCTGACTTTC.

The chain is built from TRBV5-1 and TRBJ1-2; 8 positions match TRBD1. From germline, CDR1 is SGHRS and CDR2 YFSETQ. This CDR3 has 17 amino acids. Germline trimming cut 3 bases from V and 3 bases from J; bases unmatched to any gene: 13. The CDR3 sequence: CASSSDRQGPFDYGYTF. The CDR3 region has the DNA TGCGCCAGCAGCTCCGATAGACAGGGGCCTTTTGACTATGGCTACACCTTC.

The rearrangement uses TRBV28 and TRBJ2-2; D remains unclear. The CDR3 has 16 residues. Trimming took off 5 bases at V and 1 base at J, with 14 bases between the two ends. Germline V lookup: CDR1 MDHEN, CDR2 SYDVKM. The CDR3 loop reads CASSPLNTLNTGELFF. DNA for the CDR3: TGTGCCAGCAGTCCGCTCAACACCTTGAACACCGGGGAGCTGTTTTTT.

The J gene is TRBJ2-2, the V gene TRBV11-2; D may be TRBD2 (5 bases). The CDR3 contains 14 residues. Trimming cost V 1 base and J 6 bases, with 9 bases left between them. The germline gives CDR1 SGHAT, CDR2 FQNNGV. The CDR3 nucleotides are TGTGCCAGCAGCTTAGTTTCGGGGTCCGGGGAGCTGTTTTTT. This codes for CASSLVSGSGELFF.

The chain recombines TRBV6-6 with TRBJ2-7; D is undetermined. The germline CDR1 and CDR2 sequences are MNHNY and SVGAGI (reference sequence). This CDR3 has 15 amino acids. V was shortened by 6 bases and J by 0 bases, with 15 bases between the two germline ends. The CDR3 bases are TGTGCCAGCAGAGACCTCACGGCAAGCTCCTACGAGCAGTACTTC. Translating gives CASRDLTASSYEQYF.

The gene calls are TRBV28 and TRBJ2-6, with 7 positions matching TRBD1. The CDR3 is made up of 17 amino acids. With 4 bases clipped from V and 1 base from J, the junction kept 7 bases outside the gene matches. CDR1 and CDR2 from the germline V gene are MDHEN and SYDVKM. The CDR3 spells CASSSPGQHSGANVLTF. The CDR3 region has the DNA TGTGCCAGCAGTTCTCCGGGACAGCATTCTGGGGCCAACGTCCTGACTTTC.

The gene calls are TRBV5-1 and TRBJ1-1; 11 bases fit TRBD1. The germline CDR1 and CDR2 sequences are SGHRS and YFSETQ. The CDR3 spans 14 residues. V lost 4 bases to trimming and J lost 6 bases; unmatched junction nucleotides: 5. Here the CDR3 DNA reads TGCGCCAGCAGCAACGGACAGGGGGCGGCTGAAGCTTTCTTT. It specifies CASSNGQGAAEAFF.

The rearrangement uses TRBV28 and TRBJ2-7; no clear D. Between the trimmed V and J ends, which lost 5 bases and 2 bases, there was a span of 7 bases. Germline V CDR1 and CDR2: MDHEN, SYDVKM. This CDR3 comprises 12 residues. In nucleotides, the CDR3 is TGTGCCAGCAGTAGGGTTCCCTACGAGCAGTACTTC. Translated: CASSRVPYEQYF.

The J gene is TRBJ2-1, the V gene TRBV6-6, with D perhaps matching TRBD2 (5 bases). The germline V gene has CDR1 MNHNY and CDR2 SVGAGI (reference sequence). V lost 5 bases and J lost 7, with 9 bases in between. CDR3 length: 12 residues. The CDR3 reads CASSKLGNEQFF. For the CDR3, the DNA is TGTGCCAGCAGTAAACTAGGTAATGAGCAGTTCTTC.

The V call is TRBV27, the J call TRBJ1-5, with TRBD1 identical over 8 bases. The CDR3 has 18 residues. In germline, CDR1 is MNHEY, CDR2 SMNVEV (reference sequence). Unmatched junction bases numbered 13, after V lost 6 bases and J lost 0 bases. CDR3 amino acids: CASRLGQATDPSNQPQHF. The CDR3 DNA reads TGTGCCAGCAGATTGGGACAGGCGACGGATCCTAGCAATCAGCCCCAGCATTTT.

Concerning this clone itself: A read error may account for a junction end that differs from germline. The chain uses TRBV19 and TRBJ1-1, with a tentative D call TRBD1 (6 bases). Germline values: CDR1 LNHDA, CDR2 SQIVND (reference sequence). The CDR3 runs 16 residues. This CDR3 is CASTTEGGTPNAEAFF. CDR3 DNA: TGTGCCAGTACCACTGAGGGGGGAACCCCGAACGCTGAAGCTTTCTTT.

This clone was seen a few times. This chain uses TRBV10-3 with TRBJ2-5, with D possibly TRBD1 on 6 matching bases. Trimming pared 6 bases from V and 5 bases from J, leaving 10 bases between. Germline-derived CDR1 and CDR2 are ENHRY and SYGVKD. This CDR3 is 12 amino acids long. The CDR3 nucleotides are TGTGCCATCAGCCTTAGGGGGGAGACCCAGTACTTC. As protein: CAISLRGETQYF.

The rearrangement joins TRBV6-5 to TRBJ2-5; D call uncertain. Germline CDR1 and CDR2: MNHEY and SVGAGI. CDR3 size: 13 residues. V was cut by 0 bases and J by 7 bases, with 9 bases left in between. CDR3 amino acids: CASSYSPLATQYF. In nucleotides, the CDR3 is TGTGCCAGCAGTTACTCGCCCCTGGCGACCCAGTACTTC.

This chain joins TRBV28 and TRBJ2-2; D is perhaps TRBD2 (5 bases). This CDR3 has 15 residues. Germline V lookup: CDR1 MDHEN, CDR2 SYDVKM. V was trimmed by 2 bases and J by 5 bases, leaving 12 bases between them. CDR3 bases: TGTGCCAGCAGTTTAGCGGCCGCGGGTACCGGGGAGCTGTTTTTT. It codes for CASSLAAAGTGELFF.

As for this clone: It is likely a read error: a sequence one base away is far more abundant. J is TRBJ2-6 and V is TRBV7-8; D call uncertain. This CDR3 spans 12 amino acids. Germline CDR1 and CDR2: SGHVS and FQNEAQ. Trimming pared 4 bases from V and 2 bases from J, leaving 0 bases between. The CDR3 protein is CASSSGANVLTF. Written as DNA, the CDR3 is TGTGCCAGCAGCTCTGGGGCCAACGTCCTGACTTTC. The full variable domain, in which reference TRBV7-8 and TRBJ2-6 provide the parts outside the CDR3, is GAGVSQSPRYKVAKRGQDVALRCDPISGHVSLFWYQQALGQGPEFLTYFQNEAQLDKSGLPSDRFFAERPEGSVSTLKIQRTQQEDSAVYLCASSSGANVLTFGAGSRLTVL.

This sequence joins TRBV18 and TRBJ2-3, with 8 bases matching TRBD1. CDR1 KGHSH and CDR2 LQKENI come from the germline V gene. The V and J ends lost 2 bases and 1 base, in that order; junction bases with no gene match: 5. The CDR3 is made up of 16 amino acids. In nucleotides, the CDR3 is TGTGCCAGCTCACCAAAGCAGGGGGCAGGCACAGATACGCAGTATTTT. Protein sequence: CASSPKQGAGTDTQYF.

The CDR3 region is CASSQRRTGGLDGYTF. Written as DNA, the CDR3 is TGTGCCAGCAGCCAGAGACGGACAGGGGGTTTGGATGGCTACACCTTC. The chain uses TRBV7-9 and TRBJ1-2; TRBD1 agrees at 10 bases. J was trimmed by 6 bases and V by 5 bases; bases with no gene match: 12. Looked up from germline, CDR1 is SEHNR and CDR2 is FQNEAQ (reference sequence). The CDR3 sequence is 16 residues long.

The chain joins TRBV4-1 to TRBJ1-2; D is ambiguous. Germline V gene sequence: CDR1 MGHRA, CDR2 YSYEKL. The length of the CDR3 is 13 residues. V dropped 1 base and J dropped 2 bases, with 5 bases sitting between them. The DNA for the CDR3 is TGCGCCAGCAGCCAAGGGGAAAACTATGGCTACACCTTC. The encoded protein is CASSQGENYGYTF.